This T cell receptor (beta chain) is from a study of human T cells and chemical hapten exposure. Study information: Investigators sensitized around 2 cm by around 2 cm of upper inner arm skin with 2% DPC. The cohort included alopecia areata under or over 50% scalp, totalis and universalis. Study results and caveats: More PT1 expanded TCRs went with higher patch test scores.

About this clonotype itself: The target antigen is unknown.

Time point denoted: patch test 1, 2 weeks after DPC sensitization. Treatment reported: therapeutic diphenylcyclopropenone sensitization with weekly scalp DPC. A single record per CDR3 protein comes from TCRdb applying MiXCR to the RACE reads. This sample has fewer than 500,000 distinct CDR3 sequences; 4.8% occur once, and the top ten carry under 3%. V was pared by 3 bases and J by 2 bases, with 3 bases of the junction left unmatched. Germline V gene data show CDR1 as DFQATT and CDR2 as SNEGSKA (reference sequence). The length of the CDR3 is 15 residues. The origin of this receptor is a woman in her fifties or sixties with alopecia areata. Some clones in this sample may be carry-over from other donors' samples. V and J are TRBV20-1 and TRBJ2-3; 12 bases are a match to TRBD2. Here the sequenced sample was whole blood, taken in connection with sensitization to the hapten diphenylcyclopropenone (DPC). The DNA for the CDR3 is TGCAGTGCTAGTACTAGCGGGGGGTTCACAGATACGCAGTATTTT. It codes for CSASTSGGFTDTQYF.